The 4 T cell receptor beta chains presented below share a single source sample, sequenced in a study of T cell changes during pregnancy in multiple sclerosis. Method: immunoSEQ multiplex PCR; TCRdb's copy keeps in-frame clones and lacks some. The repertoire holds about 70,000 clones, with 85% to 95% as singletons. Sequenced material: CD8+ T cells from peripheral blood mononuclear cells, taken in the third trimester of pregnancy. Every receptor here comes from a female donor in good health, enrolled as a control in a pregnancy study.

The chain is built from TRBV6-6 and TRBJ2-7; TRBD1 matches 7 bases. Trimming at V came to 6 bases and at J to 0 bases, leaving 11 bases not matched to a gene. This CDR3 region has 16 residues. Germline V gives CDR1 MNHNY, CDR2 SVGAGI (reference sequence). CDR3 residues: CASSLNPGQNSYEQYF. CDR3 bases: TGTGCCAGCAGCTTAAATCCGGGACAGAACTCCTACGAGCAGTACTTC.

The chain is built from TRBV6-5 and TRBJ2-7, with a tentative D call TRBD2 (5 bases). The CDR3 covers 14 residues. Trimming removed 6 bases at V and 10 bases at J, with 22 bases between. The germline gives CDR1 MNHEY, CDR2 SVGAGI. The CDR3 loop reads CASSYGQDWNEQYF. The CDR3 nucleotides read TGTGCCAGCAGCTACGGTCAGGACTGGAATGAACAGTACTTC.

This chain uses TRBV7-2 with TRBJ2-7, with TRBD2 matching 8 bases. V lost 4 bases and J lost 3; bases outside the gene matches: 5. The germline V gene encodes CDR1 SGHTA and CDR2 FQGNSA. The CDR3 runs 14 residues. CDR3 sequence: CASSSTGTSYEQYF. DNA of the CDR3: TGTGCCAGCAGCTCGACCGGGACTAGCTACGAGCAGTACTTC.

This chain uses TRBV25-1 with TRBJ1-1; TRBD1 matches 7 bases. Germline V gene lookup returns CDR1 MGHDK and CDR2 SYGVNS. This CDR3 region has 14 residues. V lost 5 bases, J lost 1 base, and 4 bases stayed unmatched. The DNA of the CDR3 is TGTGCCAGCAGTCACAGGGGCGGGAACACTGAAGCTTTCTTT. Amino acid sequence: CASSHRGGNTEAFF.